The 30 T cell receptor beta chains given below trace back to one sample, sequenced in a study of radiotherapy plus CTLA-4 blockade in lung cancer. Repertoires were generated with immunoSEQ multiplex PCR, while TCRdb's copy carries only in-frame clones and drops some. The sample records 50,000 or so clones, about 72% being singletons. The source was peripheral blood, collected from a patient treated with radiotherapy plus ipilimumab. The receptors shown here come from a human donor with non-small cell lung cancer who had stable disease on radiotherapy plus ipilimumab.

The chain joins TRBV2 to TRBJ1-5; D unresolved. Per germline, CDR1 SNHLY and CDR2 FYNNEI. Trimming pared 1 base from V and 4 bases from J, leaving 11 bases between. The CDR3 totals 15 residues. The CDR3 DNA reads TGTGCCAGCAGTGAAGATAGAGCACAAAATCAGCCCCAGCATTTT. This translates into CASSEDRAQNQPQHF.

The chain joins TRBV28 to TRBJ2-3, with a possible D match to TRBD1 (5 bases). The germline V gene has CDR1 MDHEN and CDR2 SYDVKM. The V end lost 2 bases, the J end lost 4 bases, and 16 bases lay between the germline ends. The CDR3 length is 16 residues. In DNA form, the CDR3 reads TGTGCCAGCAGTTTACCCCAGGGCAAGAGCGCAGATACGCAGTATTTT. This translates into CASSLPQGKSADTQYF.

This sequence joins TRBV5-1 and TRBJ2-2; D not resolved. The germline CDR1 and CDR2 sequences are SGHRS and YFSETQ. The CDR3 is made up of 15 amino acids. The ends were cut back, 4 bases at V and 2 bases at J, with 12 bases in the middle. The CDR3 spells CASSAVVSNTGELFF. The CDR3 DNA follows: TGCGCCAGCAGCGCCGTAGTGTCCAACACCGGGGAGCTGTTTTTT. The entire variable domain, with the rest obtained from reference TRBV5-1 and TRBJ2-2, is as follows: KAGVTQTPRYLIKTRGQQVTLSCSPISGHRSVSWYQQTPGQGLQFLFEYFSETQRNKGNFPGRFSGRQFSNSRSEMNVSTLELGDSALYLCASSAVVSNTGELFFGEGSRLTVL.

This chain joins TRBV7-7 and TRBJ2-3; TRBD1 or TRBD2 may be the D gene (5 bases each). In germline, CDR1 is SSHAT, CDR2 FNYEAQ (reference sequence). V was cut by 4 bases and J by 2 bases, with 13 bases left in between. The CDR3 length is 15 residues. The CDR3 is CASSSSGTLTDTQYF. The CDR3 coding sequence is TGTGCCAGCAGCTCGTCCGGGACCCTCACAGATACGCAGTATTTT.

V is TRBV12-5 and J is TRBJ2-5, with TRBD2 as a possible D gene (6 bases). CDR1 and CDR2 (germline): LGHNT, FRNRAP. Trimming shortened V by 6 bases and J by 5 bases, and 7 bases separated the two germline ends. This CDR3 is 11 amino acids long. CDR3 in DNA: TGTGCTAGTGGACGGGAGGAGACCCAGTACTTC. Protein product: CASGREETQYF.

The rearrangement uses TRBV18 and TRBJ2-7; D could derive from TRBD1 or TRBD2 (6 bases each). This CDR3 has 12 amino acids. Germline V CDR1 and CDR2: KGHSH, LQKENI. The V end lost 4 bases, the J end lost 6 bases, and 10 bases lay between the germline ends. As DNA, the CDR3 is TGTGCCAGCTCACTCGGAGGGGGCGAGCAGTACGTC. Protein sequence: CASSLGGGEQYV.

The chain links TRBV5-1 to TRBJ1-4; TRBD1 aligns across 7 bases. There are 15 residues in the CDR3. The germline CDR1 and CDR2 sequences are SGHRS and YFSETQ. V was clipped by 3 bases and J by 4 bases; unmatched bases: 6. The CDR3 here is CASSSQGVVNEKLFF. CDR3 nucleotides: TGCGCCAGCAGCTCGCAGGGGGTTGTTAATGAAAAACTGTTTTTT. Variable domain in full (rest from reference TRBV5-1 and TRBJ1-4): KAGVTQTPRYLIKTRGQQVTLSCSPISGHRSVSWYQQTPGQGLQFLFEYFSETQRNKGNFPGRFSGRQFSNSRSEMNVSTLELGDSALYLCASSSQGVVNEKLFFGSGTQLSVL.

This rearrangement joins TRBV4-2 to TRBJ2-2; D unclear. Trimming removed 4 bases from V and 0 bases from J, with 9 bases in between. The CDR3 runs 15 residues. The germline V gene has CDR1 LGHNA and CDR2 YNFKEQ. In nucleotides, the CDR3 is TGTGCCAGCAGCCGATACGTCGCGAACACCGGGGAGCTGTTTTTT. It is translated as CASSRYVANTGELFF.

The V call is TRBV9, the J call TRBJ1-1; no clear D gene. This CDR3 is 14 amino acids long. V lost 3 bases, J lost 7 bases, and 16 bases lay in between. The germline V gene has CDR1 SGDLS and CDR2 YYNGEE. The CDR3 is CASSARPTLDEAFF. Written as DNA, the CDR3 is TGTGCCAGCAGCGCAAGACCGACCCTGGATGAAGCTTTCTTT. Full variable domain (missing parts from reference TRBV9 and TRBJ1-1): DSGVTQTPKHLITATGQRVTLRCSPRSGDLSVYWYQQSLDQGLQFLIQYYNGEERAKGNILERFSAQQFPDLHSELNLSSLELGDSALYFCASSARPTLDEAFFGQGTRLTVV.

This rearrangement joins TRBV11-2 to TRBJ1-3; TRBD1 might be the D (6 bases). Germline CDR1 SGHAT, CDR2 FQNNGV. This CDR3 is 17 amino acids long. V lost 4 bases to trimming and J lost 4 bases, with 20 bases between them. CDR3 sequence reads: CASSSGGTGAQGNTIYF. DNA for the CDR3: TGTGCCAGCAGCTCCGGGGGTACGGGGGCGCAAGGAAACACCATATATTTT.

The rearrangement uses TRBV30 and TRBJ1-1; TRBD1 aligns across 12 bases. The CDR3 consists of 13 residues. Germline CDR1 is GTSNPN and CDR2 is SVGIG (reference sequence). The V and J ends lost 5 bases and 10 bases, in that order; junction bases with no gene match: 8. CDR3 in amino acids: CAWGGQGAWVAFF. For the CDR3, the DNA is TGTGCCTGGGGGGGACAGGGGGCGTGGGTAGCTTTCTTT.

This chain's CDR3 is CSVRDRASGAEAFF. CDR3 in DNA: TGCAGCGTTCGGGACAGGGCATCAGGGGCTGAAGCTTTCTTT. V usage is TRBV29-1 and J usage is TRBJ1-1; 9 nucleotides align to TRBD1. The trim removed 5 bases at V and 6 bases at J, leaving 10 bases unmatched. Looked up from germline, CDR1 is SQVTM and CDR2 is ANQGSEA. This CDR3 contains 14 residues.

The V call is TRBV18, the J call TRBJ1-2; no reliable D call. Trimming removed 4 bases at V and 4 bases at J, with 4 bases between. The CDR3 has 11 amino acids. Germline V gives CDR1 KGHSH, CDR2 LQKENI. The CDR3 loop reads CASSLSYGYTF. The CDR3 coding sequence is TGTGCCAGCTCACTGTCCTATGGCTACACCTTC.

This clone was seen a few times. The rearrangement joins TRBV19 to TRBJ1-5; D is uncertain. Germline-derived CDR1 and CDR2 are LNHDA and SQIVND (reference sequence). The CDR3 contains 15 residues. Trimming stripped 7 bases from V and 3 bases from J, with 16 bases between. Written as DNA, the CDR3 is TGTGCCAGTACGTCTGGCACTAGTTTCAATCAGCCCCAGCATTTT. Protein: CASTSGTSFNQPQHF.

The chain couples TRBV11-1 to TRBJ1-1; 8 nucleotides match TRBD1. The CDR3 has 14 residues. The germline V gene encodes CDR1 SGHAT and CDR2 FQDESV (reference sequence). The ends lost 5 bases at V and 1 base at J; junction bases unmatched: 3. Written as DNA, the CDR3 is TGTGCCAGCAGCCTCGACAGGGGGAACACTGAAGCTTTCTTT. It codes for CASSLDRGNTEAFF.

V and J are TRBV30 and TRBJ1-1; no reliable D call. Germline V gives CDR1 GTSNPN, CDR2 SVGIG (reference sequence). V lost 5 bases and J lost 0, with 16 bases in between. The CDR3 runs to 15 residues. The chain's CDR3 is CAWLHAEGLNTEAFF. DNA for the CDR3: TGTGCCTGGCTACATGCGGAGGGATTGAACACTGAAGCTTTCTTT.

The chain couples TRBV5-4 to TRBJ1-5; no reliable D call. This CDR3 has 16 residues. V was clipped by 0 bases and J by 0 bases, with 10 bases between them. Per germline, CDR1 SGHNT and CDR2 YYREEE (reference sequence). In nucleotides, the CDR3 is TGTGCCAGCAGCTTGGGAGGCCTTAATAGCAATCAGCCCCAGCATTTT. Residues: CASSLGGLNSNQPQHF.

The J gene is TRBJ1-6, the V gene TRBV19, with 9 bases aligning to TRBD1. V shed 8 bases and J 4 bases; nucleotides not matched to a gene: 9. CDR3 length: 16 residues. Germline CDR1 reads LNHDA; CDR2 reads SQIVND (reference sequence). CDR3 coding DNA: TGTGCCAGTCGGGGGACAGGGACTTTTTATAATTCACCCCTCCACTTT. Amino acid sequence: CASRGTGTFYNSPLHF.

V is TRBV5-8 and J is TRBJ1-1; D not resolved. Germline V gives CDR1 SGHTS, CDR2 YDEGEE. CDR3 length: 14 amino acids. Trimming took off 0 bases at V and 1 base at J, with 7 bases between the two ends. The CDR3 DNA is TGTGCCAGCAGCTTGGGGGTTGGGAACACTGAAGCTTTCTTT. Translating gives CASSLGVGNTEAFF.

The chain combines TRBV6-5 with TRBJ1-2; tentative D call: TRBD1 (5 bases). V lost 4 bases, J lost 4 bases, and 16 bases lay in between. The CDR3 runs 15 residues. The germline CDR1 and CDR2 sequences are MNHEY and SVGAGI. CDR3 protein: CASSFRPYTGYGYTF. The CDR3 nucleotides are TGTGCCAGCAGTTTTCGACCCTATACAGGCTATGGCTACACCTTC.

Only a few counts were recorded for this clone. The chain joins TRBV6-5 to TRBJ1-2; 7 bases are shared with TRBD1. Looked up from germline, CDR1 is MNHEY and CDR2 is SVGAGI. The V gene end was trimmed by 4 bases and the J gene end by 2 bases; junction bases not matched to a gene: 7. The CDR3 is made up of 15 amino acids. The CDR3: CASSSPGQTNYGYTF. DNA for the CDR3: TGTGCCAGCAGTTCCCCGGGACAGACGAACTATGGCTACACCTTC.

The V call is TRBV6-5, the J call TRBJ2-7; D is perhaps TRBD1 (5 bases). The V end lost 0 bases, the J end lost 5 bases, and 8 bases lay between the germline ends. The CDR3 extends over 13 amino acids. Germline CDR1 is MNHEY and CDR2 is SVGAGI. The CDR3 sequence is CASSYSRDHEQYV. CDR3 nucleotide sequence: TGTGCCAGCAGTTACTCCAGGGATCACGAGCAGTACGTC.

The CDR3: CASSIRQTPENEKLFF. CDR3 sequence (DNA): TGTGCCAGCAGTATTAGACAGACTCCGGAAAATGAAAAACTGTTTTTT. The rearrangement links TRBV27 to TRBJ1-4; perhaps TRBD1 as D (5 bases). CDR3 length: 16 residues. Trimming removed 5 bases from V and 5 bases from J, with 18 bases in between. Germline values: CDR1 MNHEY, CDR2 SMNVEV (reference sequence). Drawing the rest from reference TRBV27 and TRBJ1-4, the complete variable domain is EAQVTQNPRYLITVTGKKLTVTCSQNMNHEYMSWYRQDPGLGLRQIYYSMNVEVTDKGDVPEGYKVSRKEKRNFPLILESPSPNQTSLYFCASSIRQTPENEKLFFGSGTQLSVL.

The gene calls are TRBV29-1 and TRBJ1-2; tentative D call: TRBD1 (5 bases). This CDR3 is built from 13 residues. Trimming shortened V by 0 bases and J by 8 bases, and 13 bases separated the two germline ends. Germline V CDR1 and CDR2: SQVTM, ANQGSEA. CDR3 nucleotide sequence: TGCAGCGTTGAAGATTGGGACCGAGGGGGCTACACCTTC. It is translated as CSVEDWDRGGYTF.

V gene TRBV10-1 combines with J gene TRBJ1-5; D not certain. The germline V gene encodes CDR1 WNHNN and CDR2 SYGVQD (reference sequence). Deletions cut 8 bases from V and 7 bases from J, with 9 bases between. The CDR3 contains 11 residues. The DNA for the CDR3 is TGCGCCAGCTCCTTAGGGCAGCCCCAGCATTTT. Protein: CASSLGQPQHF.

Only a few counts were recorded for this clone. The rearrangement uses TRBV5-4 and TRBJ1-2; D gene unclear. Trimming shortened V by 6 bases and J by 7 bases, and 16 bases separated the two germline ends. The CDR3 is made up of 13 amino acids. The germline CDR1 and CDR2 sequences are SGHNT and YYREEE (reference sequence). This CDR3 is CASTLGGRGGYTF. CDR3 DNA: TGTGCCAGCACCCTTGGCGGGAGAGGTGGCTACACCTTC.

This chain connects TRBV19 to TRBJ1-3; 7 nucleotides match TRBD1. CDR1 is LNHDA, CDR2 SQIVND, per germline (reference sequence). The ends lost 2 bases at V and 2 bases at J; junction bases unmatched: 6. The CDR3 contains 16 residues. The CDR3 nucleotides read TGTGCCAGTAGTATAAGTCCGACAGGGACTGGAAACACCATATATTTT. This encodes CASSISPTGTGNTIYF.

This clone has only a few counts. V usage is TRBV7-2 and J usage is TRBJ2-7, with D possibly called TRBD1 or TRBD2 (5 bases each). Trimming took 5 bases from V and 3 from J, leaving 14 bases between them. CDR3 size: 14 residues. CDR1 and CDR2 from the germline V gene are SGHTA and FQGNSA. The CDR3 nucleotides are TGTGCCAGCAGCCATGGGACGGGGTTCTACGAGCAGTACTTC. The encoded protein is CASSHGTGFYEQYF.

The chain couples TRBV6-5 to TRBJ1-1; 7 bases align to TRBD1. Looked up from germline, CDR1 is MNHEY and CDR2 is SVGAGI. The CDR3 length is 15 residues. The V gene end was trimmed by 2 bases and the J gene end by 4 bases; junction bases not matched to a gene: 7. DNA for the CDR3: TGTGCCAGCAGTTACGGTTACAGGGGTTCCACTGAAGCTTTCTTT. Protein: CASSYGYRGSTEAFF.

This clone was observed a handful of times. V usage is TRBV5-4 and J usage is TRBJ2-3, with a tentative D call TRBD1 (6 bases). This CDR3 is 15 amino acids long. Trimming took 1 base from V and 2 from J, leaving 11 bases between them. The germline gives CDR1 SGHNT, CDR2 YYREEE (reference sequence). In DNA form, the CDR3 reads TGTGCCAGCAGCTTGTTCGGACAGTCCACAGATACGCAGTATTTT. Its translation is CASSLFGQSTDTQYF.